This TCR beta chain originates from a study of post-analysis software for immune sequencing data. About the research overall: Recorded subtypes: relapsing-remitting, secondary progressive, progressive-relapsing; some patients unannotated.

About this clonotype itself: What it binds is not known.

CDR3 length equals 14 residues. CDR1 DFQATT and CDR2 SNEGSKA come from the germline V gene (reference sequence). Trimming shortened V by 6 bases and J by 2 bases, and 16 bases separated the two germline ends. Study observations and caveats: Batch-matched samples strongly co-clustered by F measure. Versus controls, multiple sclerosis patients showed significantly lower diversity (normalized Chao1). Among 4 or 5 TRBV segments more frequent in patients than controls were TRBV5-6, TRBV5-1 and TRBV20-1.

Unique molecular identifiers were carried by the TCR beta cDNA libraries. Once roughly 0.9 to 10 million T cells were used, a few hundred thousand cDNA molecules resulted. TCRdb itself ran the PCR reads through MiXCR, one entry per CDR3 protein. Among 550,000 to 700,000 distinct CDR3 sequences, 44% were seen once, and the ten largest hold roughly 1.8%. Input material: blood. The chain joins TRBV20-1 to TRBJ1-2, with a weak D call TRBD1 (5 bases). This TCR derives from a girl between 5 and 17 years old with multiple sclerosis. This CDR3 reads CSATQGGANYGYTF. Here the CDR3 DNA reads TGCAGTGCGACGCAGGGAGGCGCCAACTATGGCTACACCTTC.